This T cell receptor (beta chain) was captured by sequencing in a study of cytomegalovirus exposure and HLA in healthy donors. Whole-study context: In a later analysis, the 130 or so validation repertoires were reported to have used the same platform as the approximately 690 first-cohort repertoires. The study's findings and limits: Both high specificity and high sensitivity reportedly marked the classifier's diagnosis of cytomegalovirus status. Cytomegalovirus-associated TCR beta chains were listed, numbering roughly 150.

This clone was counted between two and nine times. The antigen remains unidentified. Produced via immunoSEQ multiplex PCR; TCRdb's table is partial and in-frame only. This table holds tens of thousands of clones, roughly 89% found once. The approximately 130-subject validation cohort, separate from the roughly 700-subject first cohort, included the donors. V lost 1 base, J lost 3 bases, and 2 bases stayed unmatched. Germline V gene lookup returns CDR1 MNHNS and CDR2 SASEGT. The CDR3 is 15 residues long. Material for sequencing was PBMCs. This receptor was identified in a woman aged 18-29 years in good health and CMV-seropositive. The chain employs TRBV6-1 and TRBJ2-7, with 11 bases identical to TRBD1. The CDR3 is CASSEVGTGGYEQYF. In DNA, the CDR3 is TGTGCCAGCAGTGAAGTGGGGACAGGGGGCTACGAGCAGTACTTC.